The sequence of this TCR beta chain was determined in a study of beta chain features in type 1 diabetes. CDR3 length: 11 amino acids. Deletions cut 7 bases from V and 4 bases from J, with 6 bases between. The germline V gene has CDR1 SNHLY and CDR2 FYNNEI. General observations from the study: Across all four CD4+ subsets, people with type 1 diabetes showed modestly shorter TCRB CDR3s. Whether TCRB rearrangement is influenced by HLA type was left unresolved in this analysis.

All of the isolated RNA was reverse transcribed, so expressed TCRB transcripts were sequenced. Here immunoSEQ multiplex PCR was the method, and the copy in TCRdb shows in-frame clones only, minus some. The sample carries around 500,000 clones, 30% recorded once. This clone was observed a handful of times. No antigen is known for it. The sequenced sample was naive CD4+ T cells from blood. The chain joins TRBV2 to TRBJ2-3; D uncertain. The sequence was collected from a man between 18 and 29 years old in good health. The CDR3, as DNA: TGTGCCAGCACCCTGGCAGATACGCAGTATTTT. This encodes CASTLADTQYF.